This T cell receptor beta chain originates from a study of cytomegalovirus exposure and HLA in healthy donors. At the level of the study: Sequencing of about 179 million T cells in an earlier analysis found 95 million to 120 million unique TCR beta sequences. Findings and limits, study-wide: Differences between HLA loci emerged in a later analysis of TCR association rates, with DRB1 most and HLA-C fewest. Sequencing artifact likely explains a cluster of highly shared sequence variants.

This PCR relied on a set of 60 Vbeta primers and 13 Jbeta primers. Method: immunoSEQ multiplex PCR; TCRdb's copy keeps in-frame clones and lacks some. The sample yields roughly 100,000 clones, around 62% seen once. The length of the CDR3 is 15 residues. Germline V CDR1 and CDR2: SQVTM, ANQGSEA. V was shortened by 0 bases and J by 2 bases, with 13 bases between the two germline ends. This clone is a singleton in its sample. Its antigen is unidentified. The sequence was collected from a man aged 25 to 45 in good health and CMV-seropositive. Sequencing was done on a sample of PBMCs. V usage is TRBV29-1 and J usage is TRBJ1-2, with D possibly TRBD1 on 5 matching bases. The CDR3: CSVEEGTTKNYGYTF. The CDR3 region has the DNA TGCAGCGTTGAAGAGGGGACTACAAAGAACTATGGCTACACCTTC. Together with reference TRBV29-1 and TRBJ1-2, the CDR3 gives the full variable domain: SAVISQKPSRDICQRGTSLTIQCQVDSQVTMMFWYRQQPGQSLTLIATANQGSEATYESGFVIDKFPISRPNLTFSTLTVSNMSPEDSSIYLCSVEEGTTKNYGYTFGSGTRLTVV.